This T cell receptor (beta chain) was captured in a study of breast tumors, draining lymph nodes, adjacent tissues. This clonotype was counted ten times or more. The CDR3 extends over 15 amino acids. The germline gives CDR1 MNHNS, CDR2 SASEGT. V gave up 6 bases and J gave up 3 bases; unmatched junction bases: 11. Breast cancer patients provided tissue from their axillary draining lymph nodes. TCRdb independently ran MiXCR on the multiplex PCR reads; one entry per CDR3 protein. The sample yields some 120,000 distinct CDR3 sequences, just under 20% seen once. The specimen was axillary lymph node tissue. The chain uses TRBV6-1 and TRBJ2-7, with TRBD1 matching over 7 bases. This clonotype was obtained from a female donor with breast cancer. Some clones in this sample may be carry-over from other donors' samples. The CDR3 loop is CASRDRPPLLYEQYF. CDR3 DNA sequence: TGTGCCAGCAGGGACAGGCCGCCCCTCCTCTACGAGCAGTACTTC.